This T cell receptor beta chain was captured in a study of T cells in Graves' hyperthyroidism and ophthalmopathy. Remarks on this clonotype: This may arise from a read error, as a much more abundant clone is one base away.

The CDR3 has 14 residues. The CDR3 regions of TCR beta were amplified from RNA transcripts. In the first-round RT-PCR of the TCR CDR3, the HTBI primer set was used. TCRdb re-derived calls from the multiplex PCR reads in MiXCR, one entry per CDR3 protein. The sample shows tens of thousands of distinct CDR3 sequences, approximately 58% of them seen only once. Exclusion criteria comprised uncontrolled infection, other autoimmune disease, pregnancy or lactation. The chain is built from TRBV12-3 or TRBV12-4 and TRBJ2-2; D is possibly TRBD2 (6 bases). The material sequenced was peripheral blood or thyroid tissue (not recorded which). The receptor comes from a man aged 18 to 30 with Graves' hyperthyroidism. CDR3 region: CASSKHEQAGGLFF. Written as DNA, the CDR3 is TGTGCCAGCAGTAAGCATGAACAGGCCGGGGGGCTGTTTTTT.